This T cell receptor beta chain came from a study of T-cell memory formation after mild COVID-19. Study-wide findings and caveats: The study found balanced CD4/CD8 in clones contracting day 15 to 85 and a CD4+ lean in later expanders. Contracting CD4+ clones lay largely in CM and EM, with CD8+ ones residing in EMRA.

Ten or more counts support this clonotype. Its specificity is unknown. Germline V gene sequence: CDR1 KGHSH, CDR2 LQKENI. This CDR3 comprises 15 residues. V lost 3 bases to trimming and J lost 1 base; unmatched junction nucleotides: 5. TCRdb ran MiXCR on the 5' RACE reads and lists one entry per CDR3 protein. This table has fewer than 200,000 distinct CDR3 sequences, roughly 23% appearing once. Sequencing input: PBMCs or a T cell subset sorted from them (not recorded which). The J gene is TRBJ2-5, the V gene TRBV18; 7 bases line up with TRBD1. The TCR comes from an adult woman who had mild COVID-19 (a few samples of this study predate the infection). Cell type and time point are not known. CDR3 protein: CASSPPDRTQETQYF. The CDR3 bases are TGTGCCAGCTCACCCCCGGACAGGACCCAAGAGACCCAGTACTTC.